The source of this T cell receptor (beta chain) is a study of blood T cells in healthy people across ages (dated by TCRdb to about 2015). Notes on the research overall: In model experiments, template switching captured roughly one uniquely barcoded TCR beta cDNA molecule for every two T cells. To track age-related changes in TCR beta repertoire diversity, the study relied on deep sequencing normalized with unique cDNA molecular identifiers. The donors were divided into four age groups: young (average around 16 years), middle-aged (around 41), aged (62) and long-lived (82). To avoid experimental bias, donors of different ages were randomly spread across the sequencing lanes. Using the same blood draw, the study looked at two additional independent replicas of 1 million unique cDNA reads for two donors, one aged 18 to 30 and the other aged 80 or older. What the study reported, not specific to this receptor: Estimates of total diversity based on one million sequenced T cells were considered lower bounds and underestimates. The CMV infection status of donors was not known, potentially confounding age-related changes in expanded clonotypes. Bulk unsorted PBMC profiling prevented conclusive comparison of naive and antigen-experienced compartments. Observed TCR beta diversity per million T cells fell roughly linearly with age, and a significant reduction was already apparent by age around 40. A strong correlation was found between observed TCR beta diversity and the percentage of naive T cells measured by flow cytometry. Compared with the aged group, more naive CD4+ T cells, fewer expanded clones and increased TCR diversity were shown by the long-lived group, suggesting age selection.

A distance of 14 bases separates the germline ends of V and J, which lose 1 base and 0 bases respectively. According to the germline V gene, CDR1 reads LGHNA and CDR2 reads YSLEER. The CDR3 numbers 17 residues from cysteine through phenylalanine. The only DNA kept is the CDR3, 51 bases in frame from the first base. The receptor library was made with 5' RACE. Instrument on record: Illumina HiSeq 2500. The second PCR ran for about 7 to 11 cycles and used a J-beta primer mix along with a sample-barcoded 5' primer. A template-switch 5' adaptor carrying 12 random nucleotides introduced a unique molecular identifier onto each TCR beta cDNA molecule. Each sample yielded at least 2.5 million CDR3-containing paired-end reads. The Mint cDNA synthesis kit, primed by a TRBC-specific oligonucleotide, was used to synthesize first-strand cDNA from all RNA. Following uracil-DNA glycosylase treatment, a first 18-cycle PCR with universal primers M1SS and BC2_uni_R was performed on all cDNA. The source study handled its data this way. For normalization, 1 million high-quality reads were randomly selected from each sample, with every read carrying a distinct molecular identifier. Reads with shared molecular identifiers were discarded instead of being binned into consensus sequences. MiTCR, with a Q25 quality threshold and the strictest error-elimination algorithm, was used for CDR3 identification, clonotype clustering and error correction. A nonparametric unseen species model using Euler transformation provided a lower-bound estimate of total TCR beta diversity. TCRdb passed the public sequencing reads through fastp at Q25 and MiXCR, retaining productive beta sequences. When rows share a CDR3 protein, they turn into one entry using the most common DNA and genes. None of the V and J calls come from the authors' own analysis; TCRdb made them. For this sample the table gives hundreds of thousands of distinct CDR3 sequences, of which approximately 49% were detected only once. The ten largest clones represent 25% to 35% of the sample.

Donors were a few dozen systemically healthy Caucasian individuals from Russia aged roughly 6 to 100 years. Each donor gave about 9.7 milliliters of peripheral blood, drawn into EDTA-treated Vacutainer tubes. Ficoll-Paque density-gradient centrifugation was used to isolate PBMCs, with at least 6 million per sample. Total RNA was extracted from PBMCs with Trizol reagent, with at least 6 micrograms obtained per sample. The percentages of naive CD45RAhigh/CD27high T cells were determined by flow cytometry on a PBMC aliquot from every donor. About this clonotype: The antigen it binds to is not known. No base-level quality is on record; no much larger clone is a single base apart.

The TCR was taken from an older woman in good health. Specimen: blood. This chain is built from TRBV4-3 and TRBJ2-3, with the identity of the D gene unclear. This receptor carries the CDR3 CASSQGAARASTDTQYF. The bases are TGCGCCAGCAGCCAAGGGGCGGCGCGCGCTAGCACAGATACGCAGTATTTT.